This paragraph reports one T cell receptor beta chain. Sequencing was performed with immunoSEQ multiplex PCR; in TCRdb, only in-frame clones are kept and a portion is missing. Among fewer than 250,000 clones listed, about 90% were seen once. The data are from a study of blood T cell repertoires in COVID-19. The CDR3 spans 16 residues. The germline V gene has CDR1 LGHNA and CDR2 YNFKEQ. After removal of 0 bases from V and 0 bases from J, the junction contained 3 bases not matched to a gene. The rearrangement links TRBV4-2 to TRBJ2-7, with TRBD2 matching over 9 bases. The TCR originated in a man in his 60s with COVID-19, enrolled during active disease. Source material: peripheral blood. CDR3 DNA sequence: TGTGCCAGCAGCCAAGATTGGACTAGCGCCTCCTACGAGCAGTACTTC. It specifies CASSQDWTSASYEQYF.